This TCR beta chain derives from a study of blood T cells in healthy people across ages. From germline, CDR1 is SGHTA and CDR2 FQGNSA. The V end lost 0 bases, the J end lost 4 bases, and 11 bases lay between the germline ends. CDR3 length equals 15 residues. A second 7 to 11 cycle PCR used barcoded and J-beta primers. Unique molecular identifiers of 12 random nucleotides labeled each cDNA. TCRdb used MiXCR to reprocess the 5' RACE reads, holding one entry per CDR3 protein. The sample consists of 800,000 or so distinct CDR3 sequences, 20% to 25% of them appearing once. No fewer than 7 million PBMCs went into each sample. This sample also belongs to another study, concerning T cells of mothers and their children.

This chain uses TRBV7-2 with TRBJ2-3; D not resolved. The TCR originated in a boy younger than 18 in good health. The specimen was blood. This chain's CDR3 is CASSLASSRADTQYF. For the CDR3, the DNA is TGTGCCAGCAGCTTAGCCAGTAGTAGGGCAGATACGCAGTATTTT.